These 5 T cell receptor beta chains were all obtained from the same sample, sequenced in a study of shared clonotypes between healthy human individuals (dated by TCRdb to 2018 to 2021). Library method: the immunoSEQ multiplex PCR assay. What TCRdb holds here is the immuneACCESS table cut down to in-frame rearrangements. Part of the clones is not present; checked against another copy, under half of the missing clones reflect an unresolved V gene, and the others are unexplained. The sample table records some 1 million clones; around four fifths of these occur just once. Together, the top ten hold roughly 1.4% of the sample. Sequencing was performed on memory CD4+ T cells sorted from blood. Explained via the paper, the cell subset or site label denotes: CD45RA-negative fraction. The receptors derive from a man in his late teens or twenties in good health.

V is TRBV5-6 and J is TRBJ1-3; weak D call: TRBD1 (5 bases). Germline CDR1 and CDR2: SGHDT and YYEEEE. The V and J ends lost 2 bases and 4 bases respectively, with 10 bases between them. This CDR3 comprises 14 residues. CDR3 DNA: TGTGCCAGCAGCTTTCCAGGGTTCGGAAACACCATATATTTT. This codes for CASSFPGFGNTIYF.

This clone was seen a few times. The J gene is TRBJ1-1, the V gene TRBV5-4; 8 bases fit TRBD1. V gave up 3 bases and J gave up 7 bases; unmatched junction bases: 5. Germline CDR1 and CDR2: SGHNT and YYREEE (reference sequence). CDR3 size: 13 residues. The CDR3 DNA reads TGTGCCAGCAGCTGGCCAGACAGGGGTGAAGCTTTCTTT. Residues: CASSWPDRGEAFF.

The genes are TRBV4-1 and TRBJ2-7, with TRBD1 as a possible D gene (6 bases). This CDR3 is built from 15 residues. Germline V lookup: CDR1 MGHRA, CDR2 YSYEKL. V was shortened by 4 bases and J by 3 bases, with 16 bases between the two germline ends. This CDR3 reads CASSLGYGTNYEQYF. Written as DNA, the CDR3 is TGCGCCAGCAGCCTAGGATACGGGACAAACTACGAGCAGTACTTC.

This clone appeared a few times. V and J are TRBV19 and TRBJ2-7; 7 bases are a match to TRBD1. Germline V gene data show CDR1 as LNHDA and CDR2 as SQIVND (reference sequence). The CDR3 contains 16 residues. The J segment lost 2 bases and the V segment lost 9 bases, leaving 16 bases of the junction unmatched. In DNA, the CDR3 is TGTGCCAGCCGACCCCCGCGAGGGACAGATACCTACGAGCAGTACTTC. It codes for CASRPPRGTDTYEQYF.

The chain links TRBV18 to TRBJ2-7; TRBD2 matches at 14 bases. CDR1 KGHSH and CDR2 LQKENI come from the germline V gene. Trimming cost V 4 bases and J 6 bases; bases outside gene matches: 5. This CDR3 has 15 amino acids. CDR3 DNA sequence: TGTGCCAGCTCACAAACGGGACTAGCGGGAGTCGAGCAGTACTTC. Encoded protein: CASSQTGLAGVEQYF.